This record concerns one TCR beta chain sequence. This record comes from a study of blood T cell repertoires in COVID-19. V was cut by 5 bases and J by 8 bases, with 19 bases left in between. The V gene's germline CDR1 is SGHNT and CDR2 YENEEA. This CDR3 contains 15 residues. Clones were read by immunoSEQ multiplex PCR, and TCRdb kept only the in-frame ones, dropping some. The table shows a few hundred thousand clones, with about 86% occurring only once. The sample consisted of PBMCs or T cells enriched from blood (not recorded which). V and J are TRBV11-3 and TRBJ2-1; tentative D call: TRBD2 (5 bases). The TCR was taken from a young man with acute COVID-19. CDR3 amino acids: CASSLGGQSGYEQFF. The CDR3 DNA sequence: TGTGCCAGCAGCCTGGGCGGGCAATCAGGCTATGAGCAGTTCTTC.